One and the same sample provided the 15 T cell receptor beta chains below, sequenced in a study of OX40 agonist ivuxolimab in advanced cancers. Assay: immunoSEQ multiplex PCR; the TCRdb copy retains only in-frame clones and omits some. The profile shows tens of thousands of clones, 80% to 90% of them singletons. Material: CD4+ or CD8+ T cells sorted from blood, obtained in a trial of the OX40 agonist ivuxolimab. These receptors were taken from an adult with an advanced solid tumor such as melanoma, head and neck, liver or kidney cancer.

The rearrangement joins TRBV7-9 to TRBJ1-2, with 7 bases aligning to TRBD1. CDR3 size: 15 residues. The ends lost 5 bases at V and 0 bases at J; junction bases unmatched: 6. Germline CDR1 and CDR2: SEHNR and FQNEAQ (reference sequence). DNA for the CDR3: TGTGCCAGCAGCCCATGGACAGGAGCTAACTATGGCTACACCTTC. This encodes CASSPWTGANYGYTF.

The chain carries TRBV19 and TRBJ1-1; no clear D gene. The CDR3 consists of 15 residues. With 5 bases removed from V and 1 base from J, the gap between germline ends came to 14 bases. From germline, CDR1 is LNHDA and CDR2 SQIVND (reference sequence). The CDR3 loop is CASSSRTAGNTEAFF. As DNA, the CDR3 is TGTGCCAGTAGTTCAAGGACCGCGGGGAACACTGAAGCTTTCTTT.

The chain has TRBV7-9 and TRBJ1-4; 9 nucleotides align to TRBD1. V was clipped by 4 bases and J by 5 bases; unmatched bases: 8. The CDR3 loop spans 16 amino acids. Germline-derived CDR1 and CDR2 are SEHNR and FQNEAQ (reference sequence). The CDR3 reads CASSYRQTGGNEKLFF. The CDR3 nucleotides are TGTGCCAGCAGCTACCGCCAGACAGGGGGAAATGAAAAACTGTTTTTT.

The CDR3 nucleotides read TGTGCCAGCAGCCGGGGGCCTAGCGGGAACTACGAGCAGTACTTC. This sequence encodes CASSRGPSGNYEQYF. V gene TRBV14 combines with J gene TRBJ2-7, with 9 bases matching TRBD2. The V and J ends lost 4 bases and 3 bases, in that order; junction bases with no gene match: 7. Germline V gene sequence: CDR1 SGHDN, CDR2 FVKESK. This CDR3 is 15 amino acids long.

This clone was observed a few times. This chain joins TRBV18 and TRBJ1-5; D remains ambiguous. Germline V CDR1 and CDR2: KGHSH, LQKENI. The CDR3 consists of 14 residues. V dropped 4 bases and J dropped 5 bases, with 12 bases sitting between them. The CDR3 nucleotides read TGTGCCAGCTCACGTGGGGTCTCAGATCAGCCCCAGCATTTT. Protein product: CASSRGVSDQPQHF.

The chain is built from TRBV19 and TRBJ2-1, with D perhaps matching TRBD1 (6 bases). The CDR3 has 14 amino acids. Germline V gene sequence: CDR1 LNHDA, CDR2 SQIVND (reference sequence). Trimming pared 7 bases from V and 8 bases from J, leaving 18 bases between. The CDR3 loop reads CASTRRGPVDEQFF. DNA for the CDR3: TGTGCCAGTACCCGCAGGGGCCCGGTGGATGAGCAGTTCTTC.

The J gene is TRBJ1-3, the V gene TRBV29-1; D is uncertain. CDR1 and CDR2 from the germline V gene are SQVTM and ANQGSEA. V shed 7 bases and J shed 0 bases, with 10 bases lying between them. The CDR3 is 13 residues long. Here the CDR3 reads CSGRHPSGNTIYF. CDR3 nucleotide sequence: TGCAGCGGCCGACATCCCTCTGGAAACACCATATATTTT.

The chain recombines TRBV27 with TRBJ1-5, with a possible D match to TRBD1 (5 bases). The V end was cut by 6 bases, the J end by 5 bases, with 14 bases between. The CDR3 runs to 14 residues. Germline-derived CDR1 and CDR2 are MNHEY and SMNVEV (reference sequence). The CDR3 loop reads CASRPTARDQPQHF. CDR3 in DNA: TGTGCCAGCAGGCCGACAGCGAGGGATCAGCCCCAGCATTTT.

In DNA, the CDR3 is TGTGCCAGCAGCTTTGGGACAGAGATCCCAACTAATGAAAAACTGTTTTTT. It codes for CASSFGTEIPTNEKLFF. The chain has TRBV5-5 and TRBJ1-4; 7 bases are shared with TRBD1. The junction had 7 bases not matched to a gene; V was cut back by 2 bases and J by 0 bases. The CDR3 loop spans 17 amino acids. From germline, CDR1 is SGHKS and CDR2 YYEKEE (reference sequence). Full variable domain (missing parts from reference TRBV5-5 and TRBJ1-4): DAGVTQSPTHLIKTRGQQVTLRCSPISGHKSVSWYQQVLGQGPQFIFQYYEKEERGRGNFPDRFSARQFPNYSSELNVNALLLGDSALYLCASSFGTEIPTNEKLFFGSGTQLSVL.

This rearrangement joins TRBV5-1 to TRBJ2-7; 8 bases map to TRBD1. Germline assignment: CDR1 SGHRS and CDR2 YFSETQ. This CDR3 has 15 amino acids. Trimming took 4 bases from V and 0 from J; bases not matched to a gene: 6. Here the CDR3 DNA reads TGCGCCAGCAGCAGGGGACAGGCGAGCTCCTACGAGCAGTACTTC. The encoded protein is CASSRGQASSYEQYF.

The DNA of the CDR3 is TGTGCCAGCAGCTTAACGGGGGCGGTCTACAATGAGCAGTTCTTC. Residues: CASSLTGAVYNEQFF. J is TRBJ2-1 and V is TRBV7-3; a weak D match, TRBD1 (6 bases). There are 15 residues in the CDR3. CDR1 and CDR2 (germline): SGHTA, FQGTGA. Trimming took 0 bases from V and 3 from J, leaving 9 bases between them.

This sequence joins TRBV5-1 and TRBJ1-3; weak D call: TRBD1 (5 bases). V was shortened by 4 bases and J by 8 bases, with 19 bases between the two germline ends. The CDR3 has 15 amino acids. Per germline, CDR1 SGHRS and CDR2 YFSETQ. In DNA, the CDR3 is TGCGCCAGCAGCGCCGGGACCCCGAGGGTGGACACCATATATTTT. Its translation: CASSAGTPRVDTIYF. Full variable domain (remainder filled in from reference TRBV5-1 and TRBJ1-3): KAGVTQTPRYLIKTRGQQVTLSCSPISGHRSVSWYQQTPGQGLQFLFEYFSETQRNKGNFPGRFSGRQFSNSRSEMNVSTLELGDSALYLCASSAGTPRVDTIYFGEGSWLTVV.

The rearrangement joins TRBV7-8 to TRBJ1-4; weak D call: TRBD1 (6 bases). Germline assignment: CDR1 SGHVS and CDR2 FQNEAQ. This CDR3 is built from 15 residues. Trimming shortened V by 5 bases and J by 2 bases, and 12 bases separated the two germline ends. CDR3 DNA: TGTGCCAGCAGCCAAACAGGGCTCACTAATGAAAAACTGTTTTTT. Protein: CASSQTGLTNEKLFF.

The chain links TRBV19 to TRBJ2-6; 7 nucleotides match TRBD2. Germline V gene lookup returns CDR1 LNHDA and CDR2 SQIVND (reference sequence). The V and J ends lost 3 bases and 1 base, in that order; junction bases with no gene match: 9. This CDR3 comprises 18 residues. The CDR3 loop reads CASSMREGGRSGANVLTF. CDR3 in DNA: TGTGCCAGTAGTATGAGGGAGGGAGGGCGGTCTGGGGCCAACGTCCTGACTTTC.

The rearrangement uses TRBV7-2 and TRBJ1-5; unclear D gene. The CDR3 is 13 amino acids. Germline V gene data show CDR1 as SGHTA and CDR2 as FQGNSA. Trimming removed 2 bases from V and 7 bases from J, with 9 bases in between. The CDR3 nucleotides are TGTGCCAGCAGCTTACAAGTGAAACAGCCCCAGCATTTT. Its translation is CASSLQVKQPQHF.